This T cell receptor (beta chain) was identified during a study of blood T cell repertoires in COVID-19. The assay was immunoSEQ multiplex PCR, and TCRdb's table has in-frame clones only and misses some. The profile covers about 200,000 clones, with 75% to 90% appearing a single time and approximately 8% taken by the ten largest. Trimming left V 3 bases short and J 1 base short, with 16 bases between. CDR1 DFQATT and CDR2 SNEGSKA come from the germline V gene (reference sequence). This CDR3 is 15 amino acids long. J is TRBJ2-7 and V is TRBV20-1, with a possible D match to TRBD1 (5 bases). The TCR comes from a woman of 80 years or more with COVID-19, enrolled during active disease. Sequenced input: peripheral blood. CDR3 sequence reads: CSASSVVAGSYEQYF. CDR3 bases: TGCAGTGCTAGTAGTGTCGTGGCAGGGTCCTACGAGCAGTACTTC.